These 3 T cell receptor beta chains were sequenced from one sample in a study of neurological immune-mediated disorders. TCRdb ran MiXCR on the 5' RACE reads and lists one entry per CDR3 protein. The sample shows 48,000 or so distinct CDR3 sequences, around 10% of them seen only once. Sample: PBMCs. Receptor source: a middle-aged woman with HTLV-1-associated myelopathy (HAM/TSP).

This clonotype was observed many times. The chain joins TRBV4-1 to TRBJ1-6; 8 bases align to TRBD1. This CDR3 comprises 15 residues. Germline assignment: CDR1 MGHRA and CDR2 YSYEKL. Germline trimming cut 1 base from V and 10 bases from J; bases unmatched to any gene: 6. CDR3 region: CASSQVETGDSPLHF. The CDR3 coding sequence is TGCGCCAGCAGCCAAGTGGAGACAGGGGACTCACCCCTCCACTTT.

Notes on this clonotype: A junction end diverges from the germline sequence, so it may reflect a read error. The DNA of the CDR3 is TGTGCCACCAGCGAAACGTCCGGAACTCGACAAGAGACCCCGTACTTC. Translation: CATSETSGTRQETPYF. The rearrangement uses TRBV24-1 and TRBJ2-5; D unclear. Germline CDR1 is KGHDR and CDR2 is SFDVKD. The CDR3 totals 16 residues.

This clonotype occurred many times. This chain links TRBV27 with TRBJ1-5; 11 positions agree with TRBD1. The V segment lost 5 bases and the J segment 6 bases; nucleotides outside the gene matches: 6. CDR1 is MNHEY, CDR2 SMNVEV, per germline (reference sequence). CDR3 length: 15 residues. As DNA, the CDR3 is TGTGCCAGCAGTCCACGGACAGGGGGCCTTCAGCCCCAGCATTTT. Translating it yields CASSPRTGGLQPQHF.